This T cell receptor (beta chain) was found in a study of blood T cell repertoires in COVID-19. Across the study: Before being deemed recovered, Cohort 3 donors had two negative PCRs, clearance, or symptom resolution. The cDNA or gDNA used as material had been derived from T cells, B-cell-depleted T cells, or PBMCs.

Only in-frame clones appear in the TCRdb table, and some are missing; sequencing was by immunoSEQ multiplex PCR. The table has about 210,000 clones, more than 75% seen once; the top ten hold 7% to 7.5%. V was clipped by 4 bases and J by 7 bases, with 23 bases between them. CDR1 and CDR2 (germline): LGHNA, YSLEER. This CDR3 spans 16 amino acids. This sequence joins TRBV4-3 and TRBJ2-7, with a weak D call TRBD1 (5 bases). Sequencing was carried out using PBMCs or T cells enriched from blood (not recorded which). This clonotype originated in a man aged 25 to 40 in a cohort exposed to, infected with or recovered from COVID-19 (not recorded which). Here the CDR3 reads CASSPDSGSSLGEQYF. As DNA, the CDR3 is TGCGCCAGCAGCCCCGACAGTGGCTCCTCGTTAGGTGAGCAGTACTTC.